Below are 23 T cell receptor beta chains sequenced from a single sample in a study of patients and donors after allogeneic stem cell transplantation. TCRdb redid the calling of the RT-PCR reads with MiXCR, one entry per CDR3 protein. This table has about 210,000 distinct CDR3 sequences, less than 50% appearing once. Sequenced material: blood, either unsorted or a sorted T cell fraction (not recorded which). The receptors stem from a human donor who was either an allogeneic HSCT recipient or a stem cell or donor lymphocyte infusion donor (not recorded which). It is not recorded whose cells these are; they may come from a transplant donor.

There are a few counts of this clonotype. The chain carries TRBV12-3 or TRBV12-4 and TRBJ2-4; D unclear. The CDR3 spans 15 residues. The V and J ends lost 1 base and 0 bases respectively, with 7 bases between them. The CDR3 sequence is CASSLENIAKNIQYF. The CDR3 nucleotides are TGTGCCAGCAGTTTAGAGAATATAGCCAAAAACATTCAGTACTTC.

A few counts support this clonotype. The rearrangement links TRBV7-2 to TRBJ1-3; D is perhaps TRBD1 (6 bases). The length of the CDR3 is 15 residues. CDR1 and CDR2 from the germline V gene are SGHTA and FQGNSA. V was trimmed by 1 base and J by 0 bases, leaving 7 bases between them. The CDR3 DNA is TGTGCCAGCAGCTTAGGGGGGCACTCTGGAAACACCATATATTTT. Amino acids: CASSLGGHSGNTIYF.

J is TRBJ2-7 and V is TRBV20-1; 7 nucleotides line up with TRBD1. CDR1 is DFQATT and CDR2 is SNEGSKA in the germline V gene (reference sequence). Unmatched junction bases numbered 9, after V lost 4 bases and J lost 3 bases. The CDR3 has 14 residues. In nucleotides, the CDR3 is TGCAGTGCTACGACGGACAGGAGCTACTACGAGCAGTACTTC. Its translation: CSATTDRSYYEQYF.

The rearrangement uses TRBV25-1 and TRBJ1-1, with 7 bases that match TRBD1. This CDR3 contains 13 residues. With V trimmed by 7 bases and J by 4 bases, 6 bases remained unmatched. Germline loops: CDR1 MGHDK, CDR2 SYGVNS. CDR3 nucleotides: TGTGCCAGCACGCGACAGGGTGGCACTGAAGCTTTCTTT. This codes for CASTRQGGTEAFF.

The CDR3 region is CASSLGRAGYTF. The CDR3, as DNA: TGTGCCAGCAGTTTGGGCAGGGCTGGCTACACCTTC. The chain links TRBV12-3 or TRBV12-4 to TRBJ1-2; possible D gene TRBD1, 5 bases. Trimming cost V 3 bases and J 7 bases, with 9 bases left between them. The CDR3 runs to 12 residues.

The chain combines TRBV9 with TRBJ2-2; 8 bases align to TRBD1. Germline V gene data show CDR1 as SGDLS and CDR2 as YYNGEE. The CDR3 has 15 amino acids. The ends lost 4 bases at V and 4 bases at J; junction bases unmatched: 6. The CDR3 reads CASSIRTGPTGELFF. In DNA form, the CDR3 reads TGTGCCAGCAGCATCCGGACAGGGCCCACCGGGGAGCTGTTTTTT.

The J gene is TRBJ1-5, the V gene TRBV12-3 or TRBV12-4; no clear D. V was pared by 2 bases and J by 2 bases, with 10 bases between. This CDR3 is built from 15 residues. The chain's CDR3 is CASSLWGIGNQPQHF. CDR3 nucleotide sequence: TGTGCCAGCAGTTTATGGGGAATCGGCAATCAGCCCCAGCATTTT.

This clonotype appeared a few times. The chain carries TRBV13 and TRBJ2-7; possibly TRBD1 for D (5 bases). CDR1 is PRHDT, CDR2 FYEKMQ, per germline (reference sequence). The CDR3 loop spans 13 amino acids. Deletions cut 3 bases from V and 4 bases from J, with 10 bases between. CDR3 nucleotide sequence: TGTGCCAGCAGCTTTAACGCAGGGTACGAGCAGTACTTC. Encoded protein: CASSFNAGYEQYF.

The table lists this clonotype with a few counts. V is TRBV12-3 or TRBV12-4 and J is TRBJ2-7; D remains unclear. Trimming cost V 2 bases and J 4 bases, with 6 bases left between them. The CDR3 is 12 residues long. CDR3 region: CASSLRNYEQYF. The DNA of the CDR3 is TGTGCCAGCAGTTTACGGAATTACGAGCAGTACTTC.

V usage is TRBV7-2 and J usage is TRBJ1-2, with TRBD1 identical over 7 bases. J was trimmed by 8 bases and V by 5 bases; bases with no gene match: 14. CDR3 length: 15 residues. Germline lookup yields CDR1 SGHTA and CDR2 FQGNSA. The CDR3 DNA sequence: TGTGCCAGCAGCCCCAAGACAGGGCCGTTCGGGGGCTACACCTTC. The encoded protein is CASSPKTGPFGGYTF. Variable domain in full (rest from reference TRBV7-2 and TRBJ1-2): GAGVSQSPSNKVTEKGKDVELRCDPISGHTALYWYRQSLGQGLEFLIYFQGNSAPDKSGLPSDRFSAERTGGSVSTLTIQRTQQEDSAVYLCASSPKTGPFGGYTFGSGTRLTVV.

The chain combines TRBV20-1 with TRBJ1-1; possible D gene TRBD1, 6 bases. Germline V gene sequence: CDR1 DFQATT, CDR2 SNEGSKA (reference sequence). This CDR3 has 17 residues. Trimming shortened V by 6 bases and J by 0 bases, and 23 bases separated the two germline ends. The CDR3 region is CSANLRGGQVVNTEAFF. DNA of the CDR3: TGCAGTGCAAACTTGAGAGGGGGTCAGGTAGTGAACACTGAAGCTTTCTTT.

This chain links TRBV24-1 with TRBJ1-5; D remains ambiguous. V was shortened by 3 bases and J by 9 bases, with 11 bases between the two germline ends. Germline V gene sequence: CDR1 KGHDR, CDR2 SFDVKD. This CDR3 comprises 13 residues. CDR3 loop: CATSDSALGPQHF. The DNA for the CDR3 is TGTGCCACCAGTGATAGCGCGTTGGGGCCCCAGCATTTT.

The chain recombines TRBV29-1 with TRBJ2-7; D might be TRBD1 or TRBD2, each matching 5 bases. V was clipped by 4 bases and J by 0 bases, with 13 bases between them. The CDR3 loop spans 14 amino acids. Looked up from germline, CDR1 is SQVTM and CDR2 is ANQGSEA. CDR3 DNA: TGCAGCGTTGTTTTCCGGGGACCCTCCTACGAGCAGTACTTC. Protein sequence: CSVVFRGPSYEQYF.

The chain couples TRBV20-1 to TRBJ2-3; D perhaps matches TRBD2 (5 bases). Looked up from germline, CDR1 is DFQATT and CDR2 is SNEGSKA (reference sequence). V lost 0 bases to trimming and J lost 6 bases, with 13 bases between them. The length of the CDR3 is 14 residues. The chain's CDR3 is CSARDLLVADTQYF. The CDR3 DNA reads as TGCAGTGCTAGAGATCTACTAGTGGCGGATACGCAGTATTTT.

The chain recombines TRBV2 with TRBJ2-1, with D perhaps TRBD2 (7 bases). The CDR3 is 15 amino acids. Germline V lookup: CDR1 SNHLY, CDR2 FYNNEI. V was shortened by 4 bases and J by 8 bases, with 18 bases between the two germline ends. The CDR3 loop reads CASSGRGAAFYEQFF. For the CDR3, the DNA is TGTGCCAGCAGTGGACGGGGGGCCGCCTTCTATGAGCAGTTCTTC.

The chain couples TRBV3-1 to TRBJ2-1, with TRBD2 matching over 13 bases. CDR1 is LGHDT, CDR2 YNNKEL, per germline (reference sequence). Losses at the gene ends were 4 bases for V and 10 bases for J; bases not matched to a gene: 7. The CDR3 covers 15 residues. Here the CDR3 DNA reads TGTGCCAGCAGCCGGGGACTAGCGGGGACTGGCGAGCAGTTCTTC. This encodes CASSRGLAGTGEQFF.

The chain uses TRBV7-2 and TRBJ2-1; the match to TRBD1 covers 7 bases. Losses at the gene ends were 5 bases for V and 14 bases for J; bases not matched to a gene: 15. Germline CDR1 and CDR2: SGHTA and FQGNSA. There are 14 residues in the CDR3. The CDR3 spells CASSPRHRGDVEFF. The CDR3 DNA follows: TGTGCCAGCAGCCCCCGGCACAGGGGCGATGTAGAGTTCTTC.

The chain carries TRBV18 and TRBJ1-1, with 7 bases lining up with TRBD1. This CDR3 comprises 16 residues. Germline CDR1 reads KGHSH; CDR2 reads LQKENI. The junction had 7 bases not matched to a gene; V was cut back by 2 bases and J by 1 base. The CDR3 sequence: CASSPILRGANTEAFF. The DNA for the CDR3 is TGTGCCAGCTCACCAATCCTCAGGGGGGCGAACACTGAAGCTTTCTTT.

The gene calls are TRBV28 and TRBJ2-1; 11 nucleotides agree with TRBD2. Germline values: CDR1 MDHEN, CDR2 SYDVKM. This CDR3 region has 16 residues. The V gene end was trimmed by 5 bases and the J gene end by 5 bases; junction bases not matched to a gene: 8. CDR3 region: CASSRLGLAEDNEQFF. The CDR3 DNA reads TGTGCCAGCAGTCGCCTGGGACTAGCGGAAGACAATGAGCAGTTCTTC.

The gene calls are TRBV20-1 and TRBJ1-5; D is perhaps TRBD1 (6 bases). The CDR3 extends over 14 amino acids. Deletions cut 0 bases from V and 6 bases from J, with 12 bases between. CDR1 and CDR2 from the germline V gene are DFQATT and SNEGSKA (reference sequence). The CDR3, as DNA: TGCAGTGCTAGAGATCCAGGGGAGGGTCAGCCCCAGCATTTT. Translation: CSARDPGEGQPQHF.

Only a few counts were recorded for this clonotype. The V and J genes are TRBV29-1 and TRBJ1-1; 8 nucleotides agree with TRBD1. Germline V lookup: CDR1 SQVTM, CDR2 ANQGSEA. The CDR3 is 14 amino acids. V shed 7 bases, J shed 2 bases, and the junction held 9 bases outside the gene matches. The DNA of the CDR3 is TGCAGCGCCCAGGGGGCAGGGGGCAACACTGAAGCTTTCTTT. This sequence encodes CSAQGAGGNTEAFF.

The chain couples TRBV6-5 to TRBJ2-1, with a tentative D call TRBD1 (5 bases). CDR1 and CDR2 from the germline V gene are MNHEY and SVGAGI. V dropped 4 bases and J dropped 1 base, with 11 bases sitting between them. The CDR3 has 15 amino acids. The CDR3 DNA is TGTGCCAGCAGTTTTAAGGCAGGGTCCTACAATGAGCAGTTCTTC. Its translation is CASSFKAGSYNEQFF.

V gene TRBV7-2 combines with J gene TRBJ1-1; D is perhaps TRBD1 (5 bases). V was trimmed by 8 bases and J by 1 base, leaving 14 bases between them. Germline CDR1 reads SGHTA; CDR2 reads FQGNSA. The CDR3 covers 14 residues. The CDR3, as DNA: TGTGCCAGCTCGACGTGGGGCGAGAACACTGAAGCTTTCTTT. It encodes CASSTWGENTEAFF.